These T cell receptor beta chains were read from a single sample in a study of OX40 agonist ivuxolimab in advanced cancers. Libraries were prepared by immunoSEQ multiplex PCR; TCRdb keeps only in-frame clonotypes and omits some of them. Found here are approximately 67,000 clones, 85% to 95% of them singletons; the top ten hold 5.9%. This sample comprised CD4+ or CD8+ T cells sorted from blood, obtained in a trial of the OX40 agonist ivuxolimab. The source is an adult with an advanced solid tumor such as melanoma, head and neck, liver or kidney cancer. CDR3s leave out the opening cysteine and the closing phenylalanine or tryptophan. The order of the fields is CDR3 length, clone size, V gene, CDR3 protein. The size field is filled for only some rows; it gives once, few, many or a size class.

length: 13
size: .
V: TRBV19
CDR3: ASRPGLQSYNEQF

length: 13
size: .
V: TRBV7-8
CDR3: ASSLGGGARETQY

length: 10
size: .
V: TRBV25-1
CDR3: AARDGSYEQY

length: 14
size: .
V: TRBV9
CDR3: ASSGVGREANYGYT

length: 15
size: .
V: TRBV9
CDR3: ASSPLGRASSGNTIY

length: 13
size: .
V: TRBV4-1
CDR3: ASSQDVSPFYEQY

length: 10
size: .
V: TRBV29-1
CDR3: SVTRGGREQF

length: 11
size: .
V: TRBV6-4
CDR3: ASSAAVNTEAF

length: 14
size: .
V: TRBV6-5
CDR3: ASSYSPGGRANEQF

length: 13
size: .
V: TRBV7-9
CDR3: ASSFAGQGKETQY

length: 11
size: .
V: TRBV7-9
CDR3: ASKDGLAGVLY

length: 11
size: .
V: TRBV19
CDR3: ASRDRGYNEQF

length: 12
size: .
V: TRBV7-9
CDR3: ASIDRDRVPEAF

length: 14
size: .
V: TRBV9
CDR3: ASSVGGSGILDEQF

length: 12
size: .
V: TRBV4-1
CDR3: ASSQDGNQETQY

length: 12
size: .
V: TRBV30
CDR3: AWSVGSGSYEQY

length: 10
size: .
V: TRBV6-1
CDR3: ASSTGREGYT

length: 17
size: .
V: TRBV7-6
CDR3: ASSYSLREREFSYNEQF

length: 10
size: .
V: TRBV19
CDR3: ASSPDRVEAF

length: 9
size: once
V: TRBV19
CDR3: ASSDPYEQY

length: 14
size: .
V: TRBV13
CDR3: ASSPVGTGEDGELF

length: 12
size: .
V: TRBV6-5
CDR3: ASNVQGDTGELF

length: 16
size: .
V: TRBV19
CDR3: ASSITPPSGGVTGELF

length: 12
size: few
V: TRBV4-3
CDR3: ASSLDRVGQPQH

length: 10
size: .
V: TRBV29-1
CDR3: SAVGDDTEAF

length: 14
size: .
V: TRBV28
CDR3: ASKLGTEQMNTEAF

length: 12
size: .
V: TRBV9
CDR3: ASSAWDGYNEQF

length: 13
size: .
V: TRBV5-1
CDR3: ASSLAGGAQETQY

length: 15
size: .
V: TRBV14
CDR3: ASSQESASGGSYEQY

length: 10
size: .
V: TRBV19
CDR3: ASSLGVQPQH

length: 12
size: .
V: TRBV7-9
CDR3: ASSYFLSPGELF

length: 9
size: .
V: TRBV30
CDR3: AGETTDTQY

length: 12
size: .
V: TRBV6-5
CDR3: ASSYSGGTYEQY

length: 13
size: .
V: TRBV15
CDR3: ATSRDRDIWQPQH

length: 13
size: .
V: TRBV28
CDR3: ASSLFRGGNQPQH

length: 13
size: .
V: TRBV9
CDR3: ASSTQGASTDTQY

length: 15
size: .
V: TRBV7-8
CDR3: ASSTPDRGGSTDTQY

length: 12
size: .
V: TRBV7-6
CDR3: ASSLGTNTGELF

length: 12
size: few
V: TRBV15
CDR3: ATSREDNSYEQY

length: 11
size: .
V: TRBV7-2
CDR3: ASSLVREETQY